Presented here are 18 T cell receptor beta chains from one specimen sequenced in a study of T cell clonotyping in hematopoietic cell transplantation. TCRdb keeps only in-frame clones here, not all; method: immunoSEQ multiplex PCR. The table records roughly 29,000 clones, 80% to 95% of them present only once. The source was PBMCs, collected 100 days after allogeneic stem cell transplant. These receptors all come from a female patient between 50 and 60 years old who had an allogeneic stem cell transplant from a related donor, so the T cells may come from the graft donor. Some clones in this sample may be carry-over from other donors' samples.

J is TRBJ1-4 and V is TRBV7-3; a possible D gene is TRBD1 (5 bases). CDR1 is SGHTA, CDR2 FQGTGA, per germline. Trimming pared 4 bases from V and 5 bases from J, leaving 8 bases between. The CDR3 is made up of 13 amino acids. The CDR3 nucleotides read TGTGCCAGCAGCTGGGGACCAAATGAAAAACTGTTTTTT. Translated, it gives CASSWGPNEKLFF. Filled out from reference TRBV7-3 and TRBJ1-4, the complete variable domain reads GAGVSQTPSNKVTEKGKYVELRCDPISGHTALYWYRQSLGQGPEFLIYFQGTGAADDSGLPNDRFFAVRPEGSVSTLKIQRTERGDSAVYLCASSWGPNEKLFFGSGTQLSVL.

This CDR3 is CASSTWGSRTEAFF. For the CDR3, the DNA is TGTGCCAGTAGCACATGGGGGTCGAGAACTGAAGCTTTCTTT. The gene calls are TRBV19 and TRBJ1-1; D may be TRBD1 (5 bases). Germline V gives CDR1 LNHDA, CDR2 SQIVND (reference sequence). The germline V and J ends were trimmed by 6 bases and 5 bases, with 16 bases remaining between them. The CDR3 has 14 amino acids.

The chain links TRBV5-1 to TRBJ2-7; D is unresolved. The CDR3 length is 13 residues. Germline values: CDR1 SGHRS, CDR2 YFSETQ. Between the trimmed V and J ends, which lost 4 bases and 3 bases, there was a span of 11 bases. The CDR3 nucleotides are TGCGCCAGCAGCCCTCGTAGTTTCTACGAGCAGTACTTC. Amino acid sequence: CASSPRSFYEQYF.

The chain has TRBV6-4 and TRBJ1-5; D call uncertain. Per germline, CDR1 MRHNA and CDR2 SNTAGT. V gave up 0 bases and J gave up 9 bases, with 9 bases separating them. CDR3 length equals 13 residues. CDR3 protein: CASSDSADGPQHF. CDR3 in DNA: TGTGCCAGCAGTGACTCGGCCGACGGGCCCCAGCATTTT.

This chain uses TRBV6-6 with TRBJ2-2; D call uncertain. The CDR3 is made up of 12 amino acids. The V end was cut by 10 bases, the J end by 7 bases, with 13 bases between. Germline CDR1 and CDR2: MNHNY and SVGAGI (reference sequence). The CDR3 loop is CATRRVDGELFF. Here the CDR3 DNA reads TGTGCCACCCGAAGGGTGGACGGGGAGCTGTTTTTT.

There are a few counts of this clone. The chain is built from TRBV19 and TRBJ2-7; weak D call: TRBD2 (5 bases). This CDR3 comprises 13 residues. Trimming removed 9 bases from V and 1 base from J, with 13 bases in between. Germline lookup yields CDR1 LNHDA and CDR2 SQIVND (reference sequence). The CDR3 protein is CASSEAVSYEQYF. Here the CDR3 DNA reads TGTGCCAGCTCGGAGGCGGTATCCTACGAGCAGTACTTC.

The chain combines TRBV7-2 with TRBJ2-2; D gene unclear. The V end was cut by 5 bases, the J end by 8 bases, with 18 bases between. The CDR3 covers 15 residues. Germline assignment: CDR1 SGHTA and CDR2 FQGNSA. The DNA of the CDR3 is TGTGCCAGCAGCCCAACCGGTCGGGTTTTGGGGGAGCTGTTTTTT. Its translation is CASSPTGRVLGELFF.

The CDR3 DNA reads as TGTGCCAGCAGCCCGAGACCCCGGGAGACCCAGTACTTC. Its translation: CASSPRPRETQYF. This chain connects TRBV7-7 to TRBJ2-5; D gene uncertain. Germline loops: CDR1 SSHAT, CDR2 FNYEAQ (reference sequence). V was pared by 5 bases and J by 5 bases, with 12 bases between. The CDR3 extends over 13 amino acids. Using reference TRBV7-7 and TRBJ2-5 for the parts outside the CDR3, the full variable domain is GAGVSQSPRYKVTKRGQDVTLRCDPISSHATLYWYQQALGQGPEFLTYFNYEAQPDKSGLPSDRFSAERPEGSISTLTIQRTEQRDSAMYRCASSPRPRETQYFGPGTRLLVL.

The chain recombines TRBV6-5 with TRBJ1-2, with D tentatively TRBD1 (6 bases). The CDR3 length is 16 residues. CDR1 is MNHEY and CDR2 is SVGAGI in the germline V gene. The V gene lost 2 bases and the J gene lost 8 bases, with 21 bases spanning the gap. The CDR3 here is CASSYQPTGPERGYTF. The CDR3 DNA reads TGTGCCAGCAGTTACCAACCGACAGGCCCGGAGCGAGGCTACACCTTC.

The chain recombines TRBV5-1 with TRBJ2-7; TRBD1 matches at 7 bases. CDR1 is SGHRS and CDR2 is YFSETQ in the germline V gene. The CDR3 has 13 amino acids. V shed 3 bases and J 2 bases; nucleotides not matched to a gene: 2. CDR3 sequence reads: CASSYDRAYEQYF. The CDR3 nucleotides are TGCGCCAGCAGCTATGACAGGGCCTACGAGCAGTACTTC.

This clone was found once. V usage is TRBV18 and J usage is TRBJ2-3, with D tentatively TRBD2 (5 bases). Trimming removed 3 bases from V and 3 bases from J, with 10 bases in between. Germline CDR1 reads KGHSH; CDR2 reads LQKENI. This CDR3 is built from 14 residues. The CDR3 sequence is CASSPSTSTDTQYF. In DNA form, the CDR3 reads TGTGCCAGCTCACCCTCCACTAGTACAGATACGCAGTATTTT.

The chain has TRBV11-2 and TRBJ1-2, with TRBD1 matching 11 bases. V trimming: 3 bases; J trimming: 3 bases; junction bases outside the gene matches: 12. This CDR3 spans 18 amino acids. Germline V lookup: CDR1 SGHAT, CDR2 FQNNGV. Here the CDR3 reads CASSFLKGQGGPHYGYTF. The CDR3 nucleotides are TGTGCCAGCAGCTTCTTAAAGGGACAGGGGGGCCCTCACTATGGCTACACCTTC. Filled out from reference TRBV11-2 and TRBJ1-2, the complete variable domain reads EAGVAQSPRYKIIEKRQSVAFWCNPISGHATLYWYQQILGQGPKLLIQFQNNGVVDDSQLPKDRFSAERLKGVDSTLKIQPAKLEDSAVYLCASSFLKGQGGPHYGYTFGSGTRLTVV.

The chain recombines TRBV7-9 with TRBJ2-7; the D gene is possibly TRBD2 (5 bases). Germline-derived CDR1 and CDR2 are SEHNR and FQNEAQ (reference sequence). The CDR3 loop spans 15 amino acids. V lost 4 bases and J 6 bases, leaving 19 bases between the germline ends. DNA for the CDR3: TGTGCCAGCAGCTCCCCGGGATCGAGGGCGGTCGAGCAGTACTTC. It specifies CASSSPGSRAVEQYF.

The chain is built from TRBV6-6 and TRBJ1-1, with D uncertain. This CDR3 region has 13 residues. V was cut by 6 bases and J by 1 base, with 9 bases left in between. Per germline, CDR1 MNHNY and CDR2 SVGAGI (reference sequence). CDR3 region: CASRTTENTEAFF. CDR3 DNA sequence: TGTGCCAGCAGAACTACAGAGAACACTGAAGCTTTCTTT.

The J gene is TRBJ1-4, the V gene TRBV27; D gene ambiguous. Trimming pared 0 bases from V and 3 bases from J, leaving 8 bases between. CDR3 size: 15 residues. Per germline, CDR1 MNHEY and CDR2 SMNVEV (reference sequence). The CDR3 DNA follows: TGTGCCAGCAGTTTATCTGGTCGGTCTAATGAAAAACTGTTTTTT. The encoded protein is CASSLSGRSNEKLFF.

This clone appeared a few times. The chain recombines TRBV5-6 with TRBJ1-4, with a weak D call TRBD1 (6 bases). The CDR3 consists of 14 residues. Germline V gene data show CDR1 as SGHDT and CDR2 as YYEEEE. Trimming cost V 3 bases and J 4 bases, with 10 bases left between them. As DNA, the CDR3 is TGTGCCAGCAGCTCACAGGGTATTAATGAAAAACTGTTTTTT. It encodes CASSSQGINEKLFF. The full variable domain, in which reference TRBV5-6 and TRBJ1-4 provide the parts outside the CDR3, is DAGVTQSPTHLIKTRGQQVTLRCSPKSGHDTVSWYQQALGQGPQFIFQYYEEEERQRGNFPDRFSGHQFPNYSSELNVNALLLGDSALYLCASSSQGINEKLFFGSGTQLSVL.

This chain connects TRBV6-5 to TRBJ2-7, with TRBD2 matching 8 bases. This CDR3 has 13 residues. Germline loops: CDR1 MNHEY, CDR2 SVGAGI. V shed 7 bases and J 4 bases; nucleotides not matched to a gene: 6. The DNA of the CDR3 is TGTGCCAGCACTCCCCCGGGGGGGTACGAGCAGTACTTC. Translation gives CASTPPGGYEQYF.

This rearrangement joins TRBV19 to TRBJ1-1; tentative D call: TRBD1 (6 bases). The CDR3 sequence is 12 residues long. The germline V gene has CDR1 LNHDA and CDR2 SQIVND (reference sequence). Trimming cost V 6 bases and J 5 bases, with 10 bases left between them. In nucleotides, the CDR3 is TGTGCCAGTAGAGGGACAACTACTGAAGCTTTCTTT. Its protein product is CASRGTTTEAFF.